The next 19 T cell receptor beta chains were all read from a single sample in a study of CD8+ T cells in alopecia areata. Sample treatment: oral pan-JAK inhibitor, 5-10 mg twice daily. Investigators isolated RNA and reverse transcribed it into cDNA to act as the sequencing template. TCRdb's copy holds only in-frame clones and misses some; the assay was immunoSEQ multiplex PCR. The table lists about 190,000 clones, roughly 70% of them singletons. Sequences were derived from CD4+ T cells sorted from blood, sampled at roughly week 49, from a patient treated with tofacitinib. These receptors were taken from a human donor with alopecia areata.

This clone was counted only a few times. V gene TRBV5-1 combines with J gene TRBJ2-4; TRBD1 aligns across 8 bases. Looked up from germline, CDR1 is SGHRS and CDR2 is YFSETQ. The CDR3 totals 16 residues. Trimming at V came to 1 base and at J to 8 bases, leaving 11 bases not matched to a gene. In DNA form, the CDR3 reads TGCGCCAGCAGCTTGTTAGCAGGGGGCGGGAACGACATTCAGTACTTC. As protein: CASSLLAGGGNDIQYF.

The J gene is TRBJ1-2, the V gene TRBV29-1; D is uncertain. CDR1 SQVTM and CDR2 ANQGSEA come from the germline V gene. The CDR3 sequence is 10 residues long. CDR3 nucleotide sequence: TGCACAGTTCAAGCGGATGGCTACACCTTC. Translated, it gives CTVQADGYTF.

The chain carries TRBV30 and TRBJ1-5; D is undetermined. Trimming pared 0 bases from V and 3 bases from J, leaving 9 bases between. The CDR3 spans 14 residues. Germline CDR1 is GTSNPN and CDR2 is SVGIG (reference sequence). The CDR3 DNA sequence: TGTGCCTGGAGTGTACGGGGAAACAATCAGCCCCAGCATTTT. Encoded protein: CAWSVRGNNQPQHF. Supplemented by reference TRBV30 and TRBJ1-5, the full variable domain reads SQTIHQWPATLVQPVGSPLSLECTVEGTSNPNLYWYRQAAGRGLQLLFYSVGIGQISSEVPQNLSASRPQDRQFILSSKKLLLSDSGFYLCAWSVRGNNQPQHFGDGTRLSIL.

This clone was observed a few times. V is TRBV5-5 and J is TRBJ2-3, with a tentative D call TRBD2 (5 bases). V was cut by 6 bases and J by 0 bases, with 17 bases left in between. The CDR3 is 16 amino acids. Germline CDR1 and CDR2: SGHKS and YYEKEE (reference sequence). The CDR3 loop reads CASTDGGRTSTDTQYF. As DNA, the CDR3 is TGTGCCAGCACAGATGGAGGACGGACTAGCACAGATACGCAGTATTTT.

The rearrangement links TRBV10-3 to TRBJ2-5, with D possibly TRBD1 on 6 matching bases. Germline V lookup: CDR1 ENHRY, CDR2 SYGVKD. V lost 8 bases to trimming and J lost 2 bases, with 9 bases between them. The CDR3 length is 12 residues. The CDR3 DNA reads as TGTGCCATCGGACAGACTCAAGAGACCCAGTACTTC. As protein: CAIGQTQETQYF.

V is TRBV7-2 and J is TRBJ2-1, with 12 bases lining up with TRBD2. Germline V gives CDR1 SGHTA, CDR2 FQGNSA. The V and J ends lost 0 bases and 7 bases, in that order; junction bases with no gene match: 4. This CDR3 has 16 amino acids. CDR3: CASSLAASGGANEQFF. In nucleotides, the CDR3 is TGTGCCAGCAGCTTAGCGGCTAGCGGGGGGGCTAATGAGCAGTTCTTC.

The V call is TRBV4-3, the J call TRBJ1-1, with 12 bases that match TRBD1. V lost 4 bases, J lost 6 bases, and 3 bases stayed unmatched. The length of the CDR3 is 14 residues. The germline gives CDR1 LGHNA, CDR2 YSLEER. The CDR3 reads CASSPGQGASEAFF. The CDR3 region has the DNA TGCGCCAGCAGCCCGGGACAGGGGGCCTCTGAAGCTTTCTTT.

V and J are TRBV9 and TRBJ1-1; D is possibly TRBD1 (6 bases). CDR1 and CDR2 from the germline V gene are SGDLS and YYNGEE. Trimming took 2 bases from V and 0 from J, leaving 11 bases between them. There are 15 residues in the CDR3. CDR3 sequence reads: CASSVSGTLNTEAFF. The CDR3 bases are TGTGCCAGCAGCGTGTCCGGGACATTGAACACTGAAGCTTTCTTT.

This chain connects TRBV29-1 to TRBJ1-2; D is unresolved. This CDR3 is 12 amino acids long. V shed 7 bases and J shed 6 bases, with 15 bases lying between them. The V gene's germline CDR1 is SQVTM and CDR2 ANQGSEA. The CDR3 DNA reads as TGCAGCGCCTCTGCGGGGAAGGATGGCTACACCTTC. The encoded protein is CSASAGKDGYTF.

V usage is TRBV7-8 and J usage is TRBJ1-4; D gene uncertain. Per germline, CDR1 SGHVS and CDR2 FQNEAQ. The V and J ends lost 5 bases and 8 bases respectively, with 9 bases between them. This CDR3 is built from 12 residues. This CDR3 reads CASSLKGEKLFF. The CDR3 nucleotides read TGTGCCAGCAGCCTCAAGGGCGAAAAACTGTTTTTT.

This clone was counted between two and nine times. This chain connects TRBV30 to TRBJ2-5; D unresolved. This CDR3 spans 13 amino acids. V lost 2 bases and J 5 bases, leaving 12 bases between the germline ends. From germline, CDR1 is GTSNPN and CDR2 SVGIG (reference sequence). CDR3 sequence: CAWSPKGMETQYF. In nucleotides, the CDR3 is TGTGCCTGGAGTCCTAAGGGCATGGAGACCCAGTACTTC.

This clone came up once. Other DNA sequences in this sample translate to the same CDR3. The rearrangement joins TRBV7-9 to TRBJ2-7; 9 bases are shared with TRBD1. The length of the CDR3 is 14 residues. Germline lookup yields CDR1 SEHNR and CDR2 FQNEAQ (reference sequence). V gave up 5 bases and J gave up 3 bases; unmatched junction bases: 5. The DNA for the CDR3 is TGTGCCAGCAGCCATGGGACAGGGAGCTACGAGCAGTACTTC. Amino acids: CASSHGTGSYEQYF.

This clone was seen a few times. The CDR3 DNA reads as TGTGCCAGCAGCTCCAGTCGGGGGGTCACCGGGGAGCTGTTTTTT. Protein sequence: CASSSSRGVTGELFF. The chain has TRBV4-2 and TRBJ2-2, with TRBD2 matching over 7 bases. Unmatched junction bases numbered 7, after V lost 5 bases and J lost 4 bases. Germline values: CDR1 LGHNA, CDR2 YNFKEQ. The CDR3 extends over 15 amino acids.

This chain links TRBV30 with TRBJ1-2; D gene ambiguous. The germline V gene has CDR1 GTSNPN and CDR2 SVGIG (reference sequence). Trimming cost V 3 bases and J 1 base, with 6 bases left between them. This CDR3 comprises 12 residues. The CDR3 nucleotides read TGTGCCTGGAGAGGACGTAACTATGGCTACACCTTC. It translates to CAWRGRNYGYTF.

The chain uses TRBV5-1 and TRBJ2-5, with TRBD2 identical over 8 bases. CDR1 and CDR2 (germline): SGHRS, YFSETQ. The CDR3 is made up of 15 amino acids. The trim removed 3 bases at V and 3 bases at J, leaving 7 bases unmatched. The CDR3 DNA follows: TGCGCCAGCAGCTCGTCGGGAGCGGGGGAAGAGACCCAGTACTTC. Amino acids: CASSSSGAGEETQYF.

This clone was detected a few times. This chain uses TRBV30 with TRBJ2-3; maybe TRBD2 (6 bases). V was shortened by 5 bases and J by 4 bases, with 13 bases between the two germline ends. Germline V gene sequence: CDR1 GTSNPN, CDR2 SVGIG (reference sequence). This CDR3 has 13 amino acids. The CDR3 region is CAWGREASDTQYF. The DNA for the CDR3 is TGTGCCTGGGGCAGGGAGGCGTCAGATACGCAGTATTTT.

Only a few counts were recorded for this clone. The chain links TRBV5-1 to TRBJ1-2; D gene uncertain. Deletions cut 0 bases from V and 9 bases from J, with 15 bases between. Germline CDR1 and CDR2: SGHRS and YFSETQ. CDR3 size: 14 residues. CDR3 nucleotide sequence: TGCGCCAGCAGCTTGGAGGTCTCGGCGGCTAGCTACACCTTC. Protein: CASSLEVSAASYTF.

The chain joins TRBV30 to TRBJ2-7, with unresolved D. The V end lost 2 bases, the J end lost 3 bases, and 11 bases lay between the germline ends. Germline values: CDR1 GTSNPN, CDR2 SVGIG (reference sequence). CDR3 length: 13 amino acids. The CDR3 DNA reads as TGTGCCTGGAGTCTAGGCAGCAACTACGAGCAGTACTTC. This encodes CAWSLGSNYEQYF.

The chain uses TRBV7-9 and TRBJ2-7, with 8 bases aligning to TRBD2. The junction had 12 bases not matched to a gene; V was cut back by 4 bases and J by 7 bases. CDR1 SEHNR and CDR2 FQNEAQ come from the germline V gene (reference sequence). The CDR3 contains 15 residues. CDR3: CASSWGSGAPLEQYF. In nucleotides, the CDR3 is TGTGCCAGCAGCTGGGGTAGCGGGGCCCCCTTGGAGCAGTACTTC.